The next 5 T cell receptor beta chains were all read from a single sample in a study of cytomegalovirus exposure and HLA in healthy donors. The study ran its PCR with 60 Vbeta and 13 Jbeta primers. Sequenced by immunoSEQ multiplex PCR; TCRdb stores in-frame clones only, minus some. Found here are around 93,000 clones, just under 80% of them singletons; the top ten hold about 3.5%. The source material was PBMCs. These receptors originate from a woman in her 40s in good health and CMV-seronegative.

This clone was counted a few times. The V gene is TRBV29-1, the J gene TRBJ1-1, with no clear D. With 6 bases removed from V and 3 bases from J, the gap between germline ends came to 11 bases. Germline loops: CDR1 SQVTM, CDR2 ANQGSEA. The CDR3 covers 12 residues. This CDR3 reads CSVLTAYTEAFF. CDR3 in DNA: TGCAGCGTATTAACAGCTTACACTGAAGCTTTCTTT.

The chain uses TRBV28 and TRBJ1-1; D is possibly TRBD1 (5 bases). Trimming cost V 2 bases and J 1 base, with 8 bases left between them. Per the germline V gene, CDR1 is MDHEN and CDR2 is SYDVKM. This CDR3 comprises 14 residues. The DNA for the CDR3 is TGTGCCAGCAGTTTAGTCAGGGCGAACACTGAAGCTTTCTTT. Its translation is CASSLVRANTEAFF. Full variable domain (missing parts from reference TRBV28 and TRBJ1-1): DVKVTQSSRYLVKRTGEKVFLECVQDMDHENMFWYRQDPGLGLRLIYFSYDVKMKEKGDIPEGYSVSREKKERFSLILESASTNQTSMYLCASSLVRANTEAFFGQGTRLTVV.

The V and J genes are TRBV28 and TRBJ2-6; weak D call: TRBD2 (7 bases). The CDR3 runs 18 residues. Germline V lookup: CDR1 MDHEN, CDR2 SYDVKM. V lost 4 bases, J lost 4 bases, and 20 bases lay in between. This CDR3 reads CASSSAGRGPSGANVLTF. CDR3 nucleotides: TGTGCCAGCAGTTCCGCGGGGCGGGGGCCATCCGGGGCCAACGTCCTGACTTTC.

The chain joins TRBV28 to TRBJ2-7, with D possibly matching TRBD1 (7 bases). V was pared by 4 bases and J by 0 bases, with 16 bases between. Germline V gives CDR1 MDHEN, CDR2 SYDVKM. This CDR3 contains 16 residues. The CDR3 region has the DNA TGTGCCAGCAGTTCATCCGACAGGGAGGTCTCCTACGAGCAGTACTTC. Protein: CASSSSDREVSYEQYF.

The J gene is TRBJ1-5, the V gene TRBV5-6; a possible D gene is TRBD1 (5 bases). Looked up from germline, CDR1 is SGHDT and CDR2 is YYEEEE. CDR3 size: 17 residues. V was cut by 9 bases and J by 0 bases, with 22 bases left in between. The CDR3 reads CATRQNLYYDSNQPQHF. CDR3 coding DNA: TGTGCCACCCGACAGAATCTGTATTATGATAGCAATCAGCCCCAGCATTTT.